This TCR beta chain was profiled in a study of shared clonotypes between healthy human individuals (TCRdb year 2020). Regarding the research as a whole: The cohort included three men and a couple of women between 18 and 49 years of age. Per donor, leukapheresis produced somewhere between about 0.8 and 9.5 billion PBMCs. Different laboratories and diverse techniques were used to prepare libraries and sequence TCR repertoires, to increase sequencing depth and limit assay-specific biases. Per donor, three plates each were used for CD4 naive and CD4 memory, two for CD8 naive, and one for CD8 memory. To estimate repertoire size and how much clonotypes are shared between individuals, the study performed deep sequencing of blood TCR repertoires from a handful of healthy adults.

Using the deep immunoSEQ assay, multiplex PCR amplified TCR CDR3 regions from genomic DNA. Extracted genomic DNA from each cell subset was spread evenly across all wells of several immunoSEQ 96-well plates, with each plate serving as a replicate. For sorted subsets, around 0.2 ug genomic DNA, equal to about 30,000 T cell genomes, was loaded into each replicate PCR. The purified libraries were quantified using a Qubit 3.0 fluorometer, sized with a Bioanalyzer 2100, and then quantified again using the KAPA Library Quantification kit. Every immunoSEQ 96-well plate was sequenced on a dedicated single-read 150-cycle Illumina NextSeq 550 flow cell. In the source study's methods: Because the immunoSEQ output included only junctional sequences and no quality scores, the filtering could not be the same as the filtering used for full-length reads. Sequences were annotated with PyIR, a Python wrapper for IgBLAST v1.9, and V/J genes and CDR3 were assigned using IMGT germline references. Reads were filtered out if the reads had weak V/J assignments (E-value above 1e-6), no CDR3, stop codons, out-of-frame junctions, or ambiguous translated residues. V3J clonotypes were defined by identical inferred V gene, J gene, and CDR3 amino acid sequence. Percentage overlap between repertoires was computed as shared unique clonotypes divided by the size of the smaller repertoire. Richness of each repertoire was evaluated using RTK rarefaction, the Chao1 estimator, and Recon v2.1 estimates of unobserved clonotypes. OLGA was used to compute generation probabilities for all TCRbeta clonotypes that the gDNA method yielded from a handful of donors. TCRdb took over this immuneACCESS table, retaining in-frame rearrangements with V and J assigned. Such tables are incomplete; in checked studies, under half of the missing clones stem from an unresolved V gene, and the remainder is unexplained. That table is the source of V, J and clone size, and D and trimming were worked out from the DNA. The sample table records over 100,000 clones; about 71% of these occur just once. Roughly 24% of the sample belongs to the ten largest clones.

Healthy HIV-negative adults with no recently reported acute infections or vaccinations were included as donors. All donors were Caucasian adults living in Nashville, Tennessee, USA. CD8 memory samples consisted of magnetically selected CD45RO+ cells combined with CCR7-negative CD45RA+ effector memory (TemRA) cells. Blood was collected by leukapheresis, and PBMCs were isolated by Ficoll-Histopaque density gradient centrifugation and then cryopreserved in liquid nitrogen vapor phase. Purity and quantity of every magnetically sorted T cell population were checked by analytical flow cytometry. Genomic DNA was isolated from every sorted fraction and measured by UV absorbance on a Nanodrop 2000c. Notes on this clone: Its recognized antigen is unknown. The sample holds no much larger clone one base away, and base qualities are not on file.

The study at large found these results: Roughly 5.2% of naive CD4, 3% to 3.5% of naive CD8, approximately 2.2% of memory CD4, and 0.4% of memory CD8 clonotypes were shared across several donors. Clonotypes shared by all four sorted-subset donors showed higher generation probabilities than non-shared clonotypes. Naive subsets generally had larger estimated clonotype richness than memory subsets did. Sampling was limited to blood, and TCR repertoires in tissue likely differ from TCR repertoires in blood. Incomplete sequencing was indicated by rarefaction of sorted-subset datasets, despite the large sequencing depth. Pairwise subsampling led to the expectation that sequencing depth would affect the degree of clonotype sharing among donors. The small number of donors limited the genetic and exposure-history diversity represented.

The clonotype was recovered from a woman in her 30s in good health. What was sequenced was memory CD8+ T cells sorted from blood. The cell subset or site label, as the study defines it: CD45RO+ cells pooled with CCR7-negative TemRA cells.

The sequenced DNA is TGTGCCAGCAGCTTATGGTCTCCTTCCAATGAGCAGTTCTTC. It translates as CASSLWSPSNEQFF. The chain is encoded by TRBV7-8 joined to TRBJ2-1; the D gene assignment is ambiguous. Trimming costs V 2 bases and J 6 bases, and their ends lie 11 bases apart. The CDR3 sequence holds 14 residues, the cysteine and phenylalanine included. Only the CDR3 DNA stays, 42 bases, in frame from base 1. The germline V gene encodes CDR1 SGHVS and CDR2 FQNEAQ. The variable domain in full, with residues beyond the CDR3 obtained from the reference TRBV7-8 and TRBJ2-1 genes, is GAGVSQSPRYKVAKRGQDVALRCDPISGHVSLFWYQQALGQGPEFLTYFQNEAQLDKSGLPSDRFFAERPEGSVSTLKIQRTQQEDSAVYLCASSLWSPSNEQFFGPGTRLTVL.